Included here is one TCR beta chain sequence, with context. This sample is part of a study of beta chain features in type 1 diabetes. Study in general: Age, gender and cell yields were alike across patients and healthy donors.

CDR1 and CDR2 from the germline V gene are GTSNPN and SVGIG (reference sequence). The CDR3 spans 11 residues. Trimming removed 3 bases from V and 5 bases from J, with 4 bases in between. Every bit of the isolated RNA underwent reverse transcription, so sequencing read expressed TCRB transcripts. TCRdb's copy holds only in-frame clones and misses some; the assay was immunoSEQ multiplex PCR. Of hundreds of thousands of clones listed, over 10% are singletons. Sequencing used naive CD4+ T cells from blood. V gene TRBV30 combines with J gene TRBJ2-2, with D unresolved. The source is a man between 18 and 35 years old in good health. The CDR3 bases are TGTGCCTGGAGGTTAACCGGGGAGCTGTTTTTT. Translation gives CAWRLTGELFF.